The next 27 T cell receptor beta chains were all read from a single sample in a study of cytomegalovirus exposure and HLA in healthy donors. A multiplex PCR was run with 60 Vbeta primers and 13 Jbeta primers. Libraries were prepared by immunoSEQ multiplex PCR; TCRdb keeps only in-frame clonotypes and omits some of them. The repertoire includes 140,000 or so clones, nearly 80% of them detected once, and about 1.8% sits in the top ten. The sample was PBMCs. These receptors originate from a woman under 40 in good health and CMV-seronegative.

The chain combines TRBV19 with TRBJ1-2; D remains unclear. The V end was cut by 2 bases, the J end by 8 bases, with 15 bases between. Per germline, CDR1 LNHDA and CDR2 SQIVND (reference sequence). The CDR3 totals 14 residues. The CDR3 nucleotides read TGTGCCAGTAGTATAACGGGGAATCAATCGGGCTACACCTTC. It yields the protein CASSITGNQSGYTF.

The chain joins TRBV9 to TRBJ1-3, with 7 bases fitting TRBD1. After removal of 5 bases from V and 10 bases from J, the junction contained 6 bases not matched to a gene. Germline values: CDR1 SGDLS, CDR2 YYNGEE. The CDR3 is 12 amino acids. The CDR3 region has the DNA TGTGCCAGCAGGGGACAGAGAGGTACCATATATTTT. Translating it yields CASRGQRGTIYF. Looking up the rest from reference TRBV9 and TRBJ1-3 gives the full variable domain: DSGVTQTPKHLITATGQRVTLRCSPRSGDLSVYWYQQSLDQGLQFLIQYYNGEERAKGNILERFSAQQFPDLHSELNLSSLELGDSALYFCASRGQRGTIYFGEGSWLTVV.

V usage is TRBV9 and J usage is TRBJ2-3, with 10 bases lining up with TRBD2. CDR1 and CDR2 from the germline V gene are SGDLS and YYNGEE. With 1 base clipped from V and 2 bases from J, the junction kept 7 bases outside the gene matches. CDR3 length equals 17 residues. Here the CDR3 reads CASSVSRTSGDTDTQYF. In DNA, the CDR3 is TGTGCCAGCAGCGTAAGTAGAACTAGCGGGGACACAGATACGCAGTATTTT.

The chain recombines TRBV11-2 with TRBJ1-2, with D perhaps matching TRBD1 (5 bases). Germline loops: CDR1 SGHAT, CDR2 FQNNGV. V was cut by 6 bases and J by 11 bases, with 16 bases left in between. This CDR3 is 12 amino acids long. The CDR3: CASSWGGPGYTF. CDR3 in DNA: TGTGCCAGCAGTTGGGGGGGTCCGGGGTACACCTTC.

The chain uses TRBV6-5 and TRBJ1-1, with D tentatively TRBD1 (6 bases). The CDR3 sequence is 14 residues long. The germline V gene has CDR1 MNHEY and CDR2 SVGAGI. V lost 4 bases to trimming and J lost 1 base, with 10 bases between them. The CDR3 loop reads CASSSRRGNTEAFF. As DNA, the CDR3 is TGTGCCAGCAGTTCGCGCAGGGGGAACACTGAAGCTTTCTTT.

The V call is TRBV6-1, the J call TRBJ1-2; no clear D gene. Trimming stripped 1 base from V and 0 bases from J, with 6 bases between. The CDR3 loop spans 14 amino acids. In germline, CDR1 is MNHNS, CDR2 SASEGT. The CDR3 protein is CASSEGAANYGYTF. The CDR3 nucleotides read TGTGCCAGCAGTGAAGGGGCAGCTAACTATGGCTACACCTTC.

The V call is TRBV6-1, the J call TRBJ1-2; D call uncertain. The CDR3 is 12 residues long. With 3 bases removed from V and 4 bases from J, the gap between germline ends came to 6 bases. The germline CDR1 and CDR2 sequences are MNHNS and SASEGT. The CDR3 region is CASSDFGYGYTF. DNA of the CDR3: TGTGCCAGCAGTGATTTCGGCTATGGCTACACCTTC.

There are a few counts of this clone. The V and J genes are TRBV5-6 and TRBJ1-6; no firm D call. Looked up from germline, CDR1 is SGHDT and CDR2 is YYEEEE. The V and J ends lost 4 bases and 6 bases respectively, with 8 bases between them. This CDR3 is built from 13 residues. CDR3 sequence: CASSLDSNSPLHF. The CDR3 nucleotides are TGTGCCAGCAGCCTCGATAGTAATTCACCCCTCCACTTT.

The table lists this clone with a few counts. The J gene is TRBJ1-2, the V gene TRBV18; D is uncertain. V lost 5 bases and J 6 bases, leaving 13 bases between the germline ends. The CDR3 is 13 residues long. Germline V lookup: CDR1 KGHSH, CDR2 LQKENI. This chain's CDR3 is CASSDQSSDGYTF. DNA for the CDR3: TGTGCCAGCTCAGATCAGTCGAGCGATGGCTACACCTTC.

In DNA, the CDR3 is TGCGCCAGCAGCTCTCCGACAGCAACTAATGAAAAACTGTTTTTT. Amino acid sequence: CASSSPTATNEKLFF. The chain links TRBV5-1 to TRBJ1-4; D might be TRBD1 (5 bases). Germline V lookup: CDR1 SGHRS, CDR2 YFSETQ. Trimming removed 3 bases at V and 0 bases at J, with 9 bases between. This CDR3 has 15 residues.

This rearrangement joins TRBV5-1 to TRBJ1-2; D perhaps matches TRBD1 (5 bases). The V end was cut by 7 bases, the J end by 3 bases, with 13 bases between. This CDR3 contains 13 residues. Germline lookup yields CDR1 SGHRS and CDR2 YFSETQ. The CDR3 is CASSTTGDYGYTF. The DNA for the CDR3 is TGCGCCAGCTCAACAACGGGGGACTATGGCTACACCTTC.

The chain has TRBV6-5 and TRBJ1-5, with 9 bases fitting TRBD1. The CDR3 consists of 15 residues. Germline V gene data show CDR1 as MNHEY and CDR2 as SVGAGI. The V segment lost 5 bases and the J segment 5 bases; nucleotides outside the gene matches: 7. The CDR3: CASSAEGQGDQPQHF. DNA of the CDR3: TGTGCCAGCAGTGCGGAGGGACAGGGCGATCAGCCCCAGCATTTT.

The chain recombines TRBV6-5 with TRBJ1-2; possible D gene TRBD1, 5 bases. The CDR3 is 13 residues long. Germline CDR1 reads MNHEY; CDR2 reads SVGAGI. V was trimmed by 6 bases and J by 3 bases, leaving 11 bases between them. The CDR3 protein is CASRQDTDYGYTF. In DNA form, the CDR3 reads TGTGCCAGCAGGCAGGACACGGACTATGGCTACACCTTC.

The chain joins TRBV5-1 to TRBJ2-1; maybe TRBD2 (6 bases). Germline-derived CDR1 and CDR2 are SGHRS and YFSETQ. The CDR3 contains 14 residues. V was clipped by 0 bases and J by 7 bases, with 11 bases between them. Here the CDR3 reads CASSLVASANEQFF. The CDR3 region has the DNA TGCGCCAGCAGCTTGGTCGCTAGCGCGAATGAGCAGTTCTTC.

In its sample, this clone was seen once. The chain is built from TRBV18 and TRBJ1-2; 10 nucleotides match TRBD1. Germline-derived CDR1 and CDR2 are KGHSH and LQKENI. The CDR3 runs 15 residues. V lost 3 bases to trimming and J lost 8 bases; unmatched junction nucleotides: 9. CDR3 loop: CASSPLGQGLEGYTF. As DNA, the CDR3 is TGTGCCAGCTCACCCCTGGGACAGGGGTTAGAGGGCTACACCTTC. Looking up the rest from reference TRBV18 and TRBJ1-2 gives the full variable domain: NAGVMQNPRHLVRRRGQEARLRCSPMKGHSHVYWYRQLPEEGLKFMVYLQKENIIDESGMPKERFSAEFPKEGPSILRIQQVVRGDSAAYFCASSPLGQGLEGYTFGSGTRLTVV.

The gene calls are TRBV6-5 and TRBJ1-2; D gene unclear. Between the trimmed V and J ends, which lost 6 bases and 8 bases, there was a span of 16 bases. The CDR3 totals 13 residues. The germline gives CDR1 MNHEY, CDR2 SVGAGI. CDR3 protein: CASSPPGRGGYTF. CDR3 nucleotides: TGTGCCAGCAGCCCCCCCGGGCGGGGAGGCTACACCTTC.

The chain employs TRBV2 and TRBJ1-1; D is unresolved. Looked up from germline, CDR1 is SNHLY and CDR2 is FYNNEI. The V end lost 7 bases, the J end lost 1 base, and 7 bases lay between the germline ends. The CDR3 is made up of 12 amino acids. For the CDR3, the DNA is TGTGCCAGCATTCGGGGGAACACTGAAGCTTTCTTT. Translation: CASIRGNTEAFF.

This chain connects TRBV2 to TRBJ1-4; D is possibly TRBD1 (5 bases). V shed 3 bases and J shed 7 bases, with 15 bases lying between them. This CDR3 comprises 15 residues. CDR1 SNHLY and CDR2 FYNNEI come from the germline V gene. This chain's CDR3 is CASSEVEGAFEKLFF. CDR3 nucleotide sequence: TGTGCCAGCAGTGAGGTGGAAGGGGCGTTTGAAAAACTGTTTTTT.

The rearrangement joins TRBV6-5 to TRBJ1-2; TRBD1 matches 7 bases. The CDR3 covers 11 residues. Germline values: CDR1 MNHEY, CDR2 SVGAGI. After removal of 6 bases from V and 10 bases from J, the junction contained 5 bases not matched to a gene. This CDR3 is CASSRDRDYTF. In nucleotides, the CDR3 is TGTGCCAGCAGCCGCGACAGGGACTACACCTTC.

A single count supports this clone. The V gene is TRBV19, the J gene TRBJ2-3; D is possibly TRBD1 (5 bases). Between the trimmed V and J ends, which lost 4 bases and 1 base, there was a span of 9 bases. CDR3 length equals 14 residues. Germline V gene data show CDR1 as LNHDA and CDR2 as SQIVND (reference sequence). The CDR3 sequence is CASSTGWGTDTQYF. The DNA of the CDR3 is TGTGCCAGTAGTACAGGGTGGGGCACAGATACGCAGTATTTT. The full variable domain, rest sourced from reference TRBV19 and TRBJ2-3, is DGGITQSPKYLFRKEGQNVTLSCEQNLNHDAMYWYRQDPGQGLRLIYYSQIVNDFQKGDIAEGYSVSREKKESFPLTVTSAQKNPTAFYLCASSTGWGTDTQYFGPGTRLTVL.

The rearrangement joins TRBV15 to TRBJ1-5; no definite D call. V gave up 3 bases and J gave up 1 base, with 10 bases separating them. CDR1 and CDR2 from the germline V gene are LNHNV and YYDKDF (reference sequence). This CDR3 spans 15 amino acids. The CDR3 region is CATSSPRVSNQPQHF. The CDR3 DNA follows: TGTGCCACCAGCAGTCCCCGTGTGAGCAATCAGCCCCAGCATTTT.

The chain couples TRBV9 to TRBJ1-1, with unresolved D. The CDR3 contains 13 residues. Trimming left V 4 bases short and J 2 bases short, with 9 bases between. Germline CDR1 is SGDLS and CDR2 is YYNGEE. CDR3 residues: CASSPNKNTEAFF. The DNA of the CDR3 is TGTGCCAGCAGCCCTAATAAAAACACTGAAGCTTTCTTT. The full variable domain, its missing parts supplied by reference TRBV9 and TRBJ1-1, is DSGVTQTPKHLITATGQRVTLRCSPRSGDLSVYWYQQSLDQGLQFLIQYYNGEERAKGNILERFSAQQFPDLHSELNLSSLELGDSALYFCASSPNKNTEAFFGQGTRLTVV.

The CDR3 DNA sequence: TGTGCCAGCAATAGACAGGGTACAGAGACCCAGTACTTC. Its protein is CASNRQGTETQYF. V gene TRBV6-1 combines with J gene TRBJ2-5; TRBD1 aligns across 7 bases. Germline CDR1 and CDR2: MNHNS and SASEGT. Trimming took 7 bases from V and 4 from J; bases not matched to a gene: 6. The CDR3 contains 13 residues.

This rearrangement joins TRBV27 to TRBJ2-7; 7 bases match TRBD1. After removal of 5 bases from V and 5 bases from J, the junction contained 12 bases not matched to a gene. Germline V gene sequence: CDR1 MNHEY, CDR2 SMNVEV (reference sequence). This CDR3 comprises 15 residues. Here the CDR3 reads CASSLTGLSGDEQYF. DNA of the CDR3: TGTGCCAGCAGTCTGACAGGGTTGAGCGGCGACGAGCAGTACTTC.

The rearrangement links TRBV19 to TRBJ1-1; D is perhaps TRBD1 (5 bases). Trimming left V 3 bases short and J 6 bases short, with 11 bases between. The CDR3 totals 13 residues. Germline CDR1 LNHDA, CDR2 SQIVND (reference sequence). CDR3 coding DNA: TGTGCCAGTAGTATTAACAGGAGAGCTGAAGCTTTCTTT. Amino acids: CASSINRRAEAFF.

The V call is TRBV12-5, the J call TRBJ1-1, with TRBD1 as a possible D gene (5 bases). V lost 3 bases and J 0 bases, leaving 20 bases between the germline ends. The CDR3 consists of 18 residues. Germline V gene lookup returns CDR1 LGHNT and CDR2 FRNRAP. In DNA form, the CDR3 reads TGTGCTAGTGGTTTAGTCATGGGGCAGCACCTTATGAACACTGAAGCTTTCTTT. Amino acids: CASGLVMGQHLMNTEAFF.

The chain links TRBV30 to TRBJ1-1; D might be TRBD1 (6 bases). Trimming took off 4 bases at V and 1 base at J, with 13 bases between the two ends. The CDR3 has 14 amino acids. Germline V gene data show CDR1 as GTSNPN and CDR2 as SVGIG (reference sequence). DNA for the CDR3: TGTGCCTGGACTCCTTGGACAGAGAACACTGAAGCTTTCTTT. Its translation: CAWTPWTENTEAFF.